This T cell receptor beta chain was observed in a study of T cell responses to AZD1222 COVID-19 vaccine. Turning to this clone: Its antigen remains unidentified.

Study-level results: As reported, nearly half of all spike-specific TCRs target variant regions that are unmutated. Spike was spanned by vaccine-associated CD4 TCRs, with dominance at 160-218 and 743-854. Donors skewed white British and female; clonal diversity was possibly underestimated. Among AZD1222 vaccinees, only five or six were seropositive at baseline.

V lost 5 bases to trimming and J lost 5 bases; unmatched junction nucleotides: 6. The CDR3 has 14 residues. Germline CDR1 and CDR2: SNHLY and FYNNEI. Method: immunoSEQ multiplex PCR; TCRdb's copy keeps in-frame clones and lacks some. The table lists approximately 220,000 clones, about 92% of them singletons. This TCR derives from an adult in good health. The chain has TRBV2 and TRBJ1-2; TRBD1 agrees at 9 bases. The material sequenced was peripheral blood, taken on day 0 of MenACWY control vaccination. This CDR3 reads CASSLQGAEYGYTF. DNA of the CDR3: TGTGCCAGCAGTTTACAGGGGGCCGAGTATGGCTACACCTTC.